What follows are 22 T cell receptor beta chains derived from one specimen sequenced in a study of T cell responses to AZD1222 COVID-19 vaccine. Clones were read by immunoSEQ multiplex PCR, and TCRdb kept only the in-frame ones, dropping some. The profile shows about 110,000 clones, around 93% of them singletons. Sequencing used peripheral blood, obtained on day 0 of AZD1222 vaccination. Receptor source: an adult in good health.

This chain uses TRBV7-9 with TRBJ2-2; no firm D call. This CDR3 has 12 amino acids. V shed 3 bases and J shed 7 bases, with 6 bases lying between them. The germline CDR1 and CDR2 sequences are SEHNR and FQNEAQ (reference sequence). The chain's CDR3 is CASSFNVGELFF. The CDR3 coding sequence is TGTGCCAGCAGCTTCAACGTCGGGGAGCTGTTTTTT.

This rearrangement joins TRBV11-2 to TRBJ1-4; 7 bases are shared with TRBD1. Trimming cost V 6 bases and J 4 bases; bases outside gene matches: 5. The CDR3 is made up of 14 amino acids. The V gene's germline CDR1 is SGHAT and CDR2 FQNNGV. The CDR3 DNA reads TGTGCCAGCAGGGCGGGACAGCTTAATGAAAAACTGTTTTTT. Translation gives CASRAGQLNEKLFF.

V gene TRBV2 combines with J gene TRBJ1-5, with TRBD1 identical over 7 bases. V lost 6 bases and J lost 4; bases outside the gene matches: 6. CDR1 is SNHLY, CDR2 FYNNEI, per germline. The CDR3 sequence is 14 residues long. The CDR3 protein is CASSSDRVNQPQHF. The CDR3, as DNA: TGTGCCAGCAGCTCAGACAGGGTTAATCAGCCCCAGCATTTT.

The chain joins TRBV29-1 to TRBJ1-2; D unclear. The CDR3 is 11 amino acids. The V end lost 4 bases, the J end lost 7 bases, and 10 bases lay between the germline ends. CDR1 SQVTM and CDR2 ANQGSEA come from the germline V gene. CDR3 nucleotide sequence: TGCAGCGTTGTGAGGGATGCTGGCTACACCTTC. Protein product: CSVVRDAGYTF.

The CDR3 spells CASRLSGLSTDTQYF. The CDR3 DNA reads as TGTGCCAGCAGACTTAGCGGGCTGAGCACAGATACGCAGTATTTT. This chain connects TRBV7-3 to TRBJ2-3; 7 bases agree with TRBD2. Unmatched junction bases numbered 6, after V lost 6 bases and J lost 0 bases. Germline V gene lookup returns CDR1 SGHTA and CDR2 FQGTGA. The CDR3 runs to 15 residues.

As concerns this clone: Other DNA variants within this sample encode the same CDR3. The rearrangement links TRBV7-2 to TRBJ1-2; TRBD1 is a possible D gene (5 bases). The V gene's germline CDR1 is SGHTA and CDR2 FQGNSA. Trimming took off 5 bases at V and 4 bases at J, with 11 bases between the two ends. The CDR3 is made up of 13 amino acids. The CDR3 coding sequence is TGTGCCAGCAGCCCCGGGACGGCCTATGGCTACACCTTC. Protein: CASSPGTAYGYTF.

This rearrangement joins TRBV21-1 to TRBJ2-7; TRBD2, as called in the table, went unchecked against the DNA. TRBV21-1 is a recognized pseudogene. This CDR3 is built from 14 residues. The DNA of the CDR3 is TGTGCCAGCAGCCGGACTAGCGGAGGCGGGGAGCAGTACTTC. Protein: CASSRTSGGGEQYF.

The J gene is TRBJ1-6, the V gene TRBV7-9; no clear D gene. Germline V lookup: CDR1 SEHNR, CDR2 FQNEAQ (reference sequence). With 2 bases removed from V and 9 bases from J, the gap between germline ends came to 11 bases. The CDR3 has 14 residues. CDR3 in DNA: TGTGCCAGCAGCTTATATGGAGATGGTTCACCCCTCCACTTT. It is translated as CASSLYGDGSPLHF. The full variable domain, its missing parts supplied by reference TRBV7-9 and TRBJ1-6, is DTGVSQNPRHKITKRGQNVTFRCDPISEHNRLYWYRQTLGQGPEFLTYFQNEAQLEKSRLLSDRFSAERPKGSFSTLEIQRTEQGDSAMYLCASSLYGDGSPLHFGNGTRLTVT.

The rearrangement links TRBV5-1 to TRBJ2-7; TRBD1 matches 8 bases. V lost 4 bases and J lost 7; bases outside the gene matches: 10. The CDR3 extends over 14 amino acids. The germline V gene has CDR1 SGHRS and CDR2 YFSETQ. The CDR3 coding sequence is TGCGCCAGCAGCCCAGGACAGGGCGGTTGGGAGCAGTACTTC. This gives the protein CASSPGQGGWEQYF.

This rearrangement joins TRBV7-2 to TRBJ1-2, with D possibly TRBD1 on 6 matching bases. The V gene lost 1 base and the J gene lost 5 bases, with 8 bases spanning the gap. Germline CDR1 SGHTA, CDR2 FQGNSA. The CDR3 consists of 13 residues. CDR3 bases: TGTGCCAGCAGCTTAGGCCAGGGGTATGGCTACACCTTC. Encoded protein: CASSLGQGYGYTF.

In DNA form, the CDR3 reads TGTGCCAGCAGTGCCCAAGGGCCAGTCGGCTACACCTTC. Its protein is CASSAQGPVGYTF. This rearrangement joins TRBV2 to TRBJ1-2; no reliable D call. Per germline, CDR1 SNHLY and CDR2 FYNNEI. V lost 4 bases and J 8 bases, leaving 14 bases between the germline ends. The CDR3 runs 13 residues.

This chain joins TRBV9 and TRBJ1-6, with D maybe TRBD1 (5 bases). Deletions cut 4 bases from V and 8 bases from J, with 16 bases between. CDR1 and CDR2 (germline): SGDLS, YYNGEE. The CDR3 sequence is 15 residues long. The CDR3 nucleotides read TGTGCCAGCAGCCCACAAGGACACTTCGATTCACCCCTCCACTTT. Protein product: CASSPQGHFDSPLHF.

CDR3 region: CASRQVGGDTQYF. As DNA, the CDR3 is TGTGCCAGCCGCCAGGTGGGGGGAGATACGCAGTATTTT. V and J are TRBV12-3 or TRBV12-4 and TRBJ2-3; a possible D gene is TRBD2 (6 bases). The CDR3 runs to 13 residues. The V and J ends lost 8 bases and 5 bases respectively, with 14 bases between them.

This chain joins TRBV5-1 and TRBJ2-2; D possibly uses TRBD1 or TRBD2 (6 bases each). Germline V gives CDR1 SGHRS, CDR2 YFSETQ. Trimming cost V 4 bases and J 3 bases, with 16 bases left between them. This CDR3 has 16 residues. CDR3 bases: TGCGCCAGCAGCCCCACGACGGGGGCAGACACCGGGGAGCTGTTTTTT. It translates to CASSPTTGADTGELFF.

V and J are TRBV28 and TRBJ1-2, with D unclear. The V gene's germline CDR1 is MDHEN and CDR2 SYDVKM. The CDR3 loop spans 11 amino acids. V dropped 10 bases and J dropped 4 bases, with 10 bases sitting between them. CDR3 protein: CATQHSYGYTF. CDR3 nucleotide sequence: TGTGCCACCCAACACAGCTATGGCTACACCTTC.

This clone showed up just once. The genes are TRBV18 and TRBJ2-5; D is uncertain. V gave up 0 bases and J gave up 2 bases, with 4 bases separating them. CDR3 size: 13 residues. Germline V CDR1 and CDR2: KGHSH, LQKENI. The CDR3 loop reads CASSPPQQETQYF. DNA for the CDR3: TGTGCCAGCTCACCACCACAACAAGAGACCCAGTACTTC.

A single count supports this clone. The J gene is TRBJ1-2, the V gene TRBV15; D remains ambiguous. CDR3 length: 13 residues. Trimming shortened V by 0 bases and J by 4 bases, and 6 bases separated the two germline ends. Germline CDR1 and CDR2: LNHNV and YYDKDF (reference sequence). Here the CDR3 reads CATSRDTAYGYTF. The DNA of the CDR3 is TGTGCCACCAGCAGAGATACAGCCTATGGCTACACCTTC.

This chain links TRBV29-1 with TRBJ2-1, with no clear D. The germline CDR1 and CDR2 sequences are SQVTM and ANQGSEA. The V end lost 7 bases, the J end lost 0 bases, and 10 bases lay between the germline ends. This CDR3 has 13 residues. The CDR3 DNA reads TGCAGCGCCCCAACGTCCTCCTACAATGAGCAGTTCTTC. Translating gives CSAPTSSYNEQFF.

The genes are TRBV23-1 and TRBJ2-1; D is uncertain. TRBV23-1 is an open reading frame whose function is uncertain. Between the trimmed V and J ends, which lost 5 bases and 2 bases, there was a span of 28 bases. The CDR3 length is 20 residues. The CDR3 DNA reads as TGCGCCAGCAGTTTCGATCCCGACTGGATTACCCAGGCACCCTACAATGAGCAGTTCTTC. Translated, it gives CASSFDPDWITQAPYNEQFF.

The CDR3 region is CASRHRDRVPEAFF. The DNA of the CDR3 is TGTGCCAGTAGGCACCGGGACAGGGTTCCTGAAGCTTTCTTT. The chain has TRBV19 and TRBJ1-1; 9 bases are a match to TRBD1. The CDR3 totals 14 residues. Germline assignment: CDR1 LNHDA and CDR2 SQIVND (reference sequence). V was pared by 6 bases and J by 6 bases, with 8 bases of the junction left unmatched.

CDR3 amino acids: CASSVGSTGLGNEQYF. The CDR3 region has the DNA TGTGCCAGCAGCGTAGGGTCGACAGGCCTTGGGAACGAGCAGTACTTC. The chain has TRBV9 and TRBJ2-7, with D tentatively TRBD1 (6 bases). The germline V gene encodes CDR1 SGDLS and CDR2 YYNGEE. This CDR3 region has 16 residues. The germline V and J ends were trimmed by 0 bases and 5 bases, with 18 bases remaining between them.

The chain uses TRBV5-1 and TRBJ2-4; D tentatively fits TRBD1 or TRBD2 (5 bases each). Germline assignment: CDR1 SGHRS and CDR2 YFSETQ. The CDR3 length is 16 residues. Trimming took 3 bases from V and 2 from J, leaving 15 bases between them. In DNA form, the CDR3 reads TGCGCCAGCAGCTGGGACCTTCAAGGGTCCAAAAACATTCAGTACTTC. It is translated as CASSWDLQGSKNIQYF.